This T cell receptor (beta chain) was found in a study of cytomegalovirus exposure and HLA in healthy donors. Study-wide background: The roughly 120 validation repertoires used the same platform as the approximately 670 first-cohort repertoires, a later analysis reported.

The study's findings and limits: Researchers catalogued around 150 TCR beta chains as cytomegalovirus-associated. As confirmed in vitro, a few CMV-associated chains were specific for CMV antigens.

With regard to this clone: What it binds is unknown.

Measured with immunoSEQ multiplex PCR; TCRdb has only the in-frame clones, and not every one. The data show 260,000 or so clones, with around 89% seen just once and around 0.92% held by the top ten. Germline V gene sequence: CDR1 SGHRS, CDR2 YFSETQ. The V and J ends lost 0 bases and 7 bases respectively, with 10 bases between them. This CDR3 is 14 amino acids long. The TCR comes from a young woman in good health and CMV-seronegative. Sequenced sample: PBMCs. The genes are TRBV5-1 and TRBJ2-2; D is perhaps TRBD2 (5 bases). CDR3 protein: CASSLVGEYGELFF. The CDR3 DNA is TGCGCCAGCAGCTTGGTCGGGGAATACGGGGAGCTGTTTTTT.